This T cell receptor beta chain was captured by sequencing in a study of human T cells and chemical hapten exposure. There are many counts of this clonotype. This CDR3 is 15 amino acids long. Germline V gene lookup returns CDR1 SEHNR and CDR2 FQNEAQ (reference sequence). V was pared by 0 bases and J by 6 bases, with 5 bases of the junction left unmatched. It was the library that attached unique molecular identifiers to individual cDNA molecules. From the RACE reads, TCRdb called clonotypes with MiXCR, one entry per CDR3 protein. The repertoire consists of 95,000 to 150,000 distinct CDR3 sequences, with over 9% occurring once and the leading ten covering 2% to 2.5%. Time point in this sample: patch test 3, about 24 weeks after DPC sensitization. This sample's treatment: therapeutic diphenylcyclopropenone sensitization with weekly scalp DPC.

This specimen was whole blood, taken in connection with sensitization to the hapten diphenylcyclopropenone (DPC). The source of this sequence is a woman aged 50 to 60 with alopecia areata. Some clones in this sample may be carry-over from other donors' samples. The V and J genes are TRBV7-9 and TRBJ2-1; 7 bases line up with TRBD2. CDR3 coding DNA: TGTGCCAGCAGCTTAGCGGGAGGGCCGGCCAATGAGCAGTTCTTC. Translated: CASSLAGGPANEQFF.